This T cell receptor beta chain was observed in a study of cytomegalovirus exposure and HLA in healthy donors. PCR employed 60 Vbeta and 13 Jbeta primers. This table comes from immunoSEQ multiplex PCR, and its TCRdb copy is limited to in-frame clones, with some not included. The sample shows tens of thousands of clones, roughly four fifths of them seen only once. The CDR3 contains 12 residues. The germline V gene encodes CDR1 SGHTA and CDR2 FQGTGA. Trimming left V 3 bases short and J 11 bases short, with 13 bases between. This receptor was obtained from a human donor in good health. The rearrangement links TRBV7-3 to TRBJ2-5; maybe TRBD1 (5 bases). Sample: PBMCs. This chain's CDR3 is CASSFLLGLQYF. CDR3 nucleotides: TGTGCCAGCAGCTTTTTATTGGGGCTGCAGTACTTC.